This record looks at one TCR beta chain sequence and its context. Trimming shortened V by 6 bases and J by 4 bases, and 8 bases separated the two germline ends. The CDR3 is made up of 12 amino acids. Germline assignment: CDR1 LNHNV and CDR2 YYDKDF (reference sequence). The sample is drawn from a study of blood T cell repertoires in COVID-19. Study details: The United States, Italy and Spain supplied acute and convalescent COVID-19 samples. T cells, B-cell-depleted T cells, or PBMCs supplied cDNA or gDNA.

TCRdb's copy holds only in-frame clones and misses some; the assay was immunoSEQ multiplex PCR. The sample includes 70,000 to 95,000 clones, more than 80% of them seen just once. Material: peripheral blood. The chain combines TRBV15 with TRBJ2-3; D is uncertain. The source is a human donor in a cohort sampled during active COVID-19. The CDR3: CATRTRPDTQYF. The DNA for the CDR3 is TGTGCCACCAGGACGAGGCCAGATACGCAGTATTTT.